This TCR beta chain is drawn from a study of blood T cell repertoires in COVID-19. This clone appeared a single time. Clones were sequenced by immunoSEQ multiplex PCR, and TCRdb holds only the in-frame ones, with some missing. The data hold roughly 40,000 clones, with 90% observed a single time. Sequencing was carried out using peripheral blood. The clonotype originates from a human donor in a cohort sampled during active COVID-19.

CDR3 sequence (DNA): TGTGCCTGGAACCCCGGACAGGGAGGTACTGAAGCTTTCTTT. Translated, it gives CAWNPGQGGTEAFF. The J gene is TRBJ1-1, the V gene TRBV30; 8 nucleotides agree with TRBD1. Trimming removed 4 bases from V and 5 bases from J; junction bases left unmatched: 9. This CDR3 spans 14 amino acids. The germline CDR1 and CDR2 sequences are GTSNPN and SVGIG (reference sequence).